This TCR beta chain was recovered during a study of a mutant IDH1 vaccine in newly diagnosed glioma. As concerns this clone: Its antigen is undetermined.

The V gene end was trimmed by 5 bases and the J gene end by 1 base; junction bases not matched to a gene: 3. Germline values: CDR1 SGHAT, CDR2 FQNNGV. The CDR3 totals 14 residues. Only in-frame clones appear in the TCRdb table, and some are missing; sequencing was by immunoSEQ multiplex PCR. The profile covers just under 80,000 clones, with 90% to 95% appearing a single time and under 0.6% taken by the ten largest. Documented time point: week 5, during vaccination. All doses held 300 ug of mutant IDH1 20-mer peptide, with topical imiquimod. Whole-study results and caveats: Pseudoprogression looked unconnected to shifts in top peripheral T cell clonotypes.

This receptor was obtained from a woman in her 50s with glioma. V gene TRBV11-2 combines with J gene TRBJ2-5, with 8 bases lining up with TRBD1. The source was PBMCs, collected from a glioma patient whose treatment included an IDH1 peptide vaccine. The CDR3 bases are TGTGCCAGCAGCGTTGGACAGGGCCAAGAGACCCAGTACTTC. This translates into CASSVGQGQETQYF.